Below are 13 T cell receptor beta chains sequenced from a single sample in a study of Ad26.COV2.S vaccination and SARS-CoV-2 variants. Clones were sequenced by immunoSEQ multiplex PCR, and TCRdb holds only the in-frame ones, with some missing. The table has around 370,000 clones, around 84% seen once. The treatment here: over 15 received Ad26.COV2.S at low or high dose, single or two shots; several received placebo; per-sample allocation not given. Specimens were obtained on day 63 following the first vaccine or placebo injection. The input for sequencing was peripheral blood, taken in a trial of Ad26.COV2.S vaccine versus placebo. All receptors come from a person between 18 and 59 years old who received the Ad26.COV2.S COVID-19 vaccine or a placebo.

The chain carries TRBV2 and TRBJ2-2; 10 bases fit TRBD2. CDR3 length: 15 amino acids. Germline CDR1 and CDR2: SNHLY and FYNNEI. With V trimmed by 7 bases and J by 5 bases, 7 bases remained unmatched. The DNA of the CDR3 is TGTGCCAGCAAGACGGGACTAGCGAGGACCGGGGAGCTGTTTTTT. Translating it yields CASKTGLARTGELFF.

The rearrangement uses TRBV14 and TRBJ2-2, with 14 bases matching TRBD2. CDR1 and CDR2 from the germline V gene are SGHDN and FVKESK. CDR3 size: 16 residues. The J segment lost 4 bases and the V segment lost 6 bases, leaving 4 bases of the junction unmatched. The CDR3 DNA sequence: TGTGCCAGCAGTCGACTAGCGGGAGGGCCCACCGGGGAGCTGTTTTTT. Protein sequence: CASSRLAGGPTGELFF.

The V and J genes are TRBV3-1 (or the pseudogene TRBV3-2) and TRBJ2-7; the match to TRBD1 covers 9 bases. Trimming took 1 base from V and 3 from J; bases not matched to a gene: 4. Germline loops: CDR1 LGHDT, CDR2 YNNKEL (reference sequence). CDR3 length equals 15 residues. The CDR3 DNA reads as TGTGCCAGCAGCCAAGGGAACAGGGGGCGCTACGAGCAGTACTTC. It is translated as CASSQGNRGRYEQYF.

The chain uses TRBV28 and TRBJ2-7, with D possibly matching TRBD2 (6 bases). Germline V gene data show CDR1 as MDHEN and CDR2 as SYDVKM. The CDR3 runs 13 residues. The V gene lost 2 bases and the J gene lost 3 bases, with 8 bases spanning the gap. The CDR3 reads CASSLGGFYEQYF. The CDR3 DNA reads as TGTGCCAGCAGTTTAGGGGGGTTCTACGAGCAGTACTTC.

This clone showed up just a few times. The chain couples TRBV28 to TRBJ1-2, with D tentatively TRBD1 (5 bases). The CDR3 has 14 amino acids. The germline V gene encodes CDR1 MDHEN and CDR2 SYDVKM. V dropped 2 bases and J dropped 2 bases, with 9 bases sitting between them. For the CDR3, the DNA is TGTGCCAGCAGTTTAAAAAGGGGAAACTATGGCTACACCTTC. This sequence encodes CASSLKRGNYGYTF.

This chain links TRBV19 with TRBJ2-5; D tentatively reads TRBD1 or TRBD2 (6 bases each). Trimming took 4 bases from V and 4 from J, leaving 13 bases between them. Germline CDR1 LNHDA, CDR2 SQIVND (reference sequence). CDR3 length: 14 residues. The CDR3 spells CASSKGGWAETQYF. The CDR3 region has the DNA TGTGCCAGTAGTAAGGGGGGTTGGGCAGAGACCCAGTACTTC.

This clone was counted once. The chain carries TRBV7-2 and TRBJ2-4; D is possibly TRBD1 or TRBD2 (5 bases each). The CDR3 is 15 amino acids. Trimming removed 5 bases at V and 8 bases at J, with 19 bases between. Germline V gene data show CDR1 as SGHTA and CDR2 as FQGNSA. CDR3 DNA: TGTGCCAGCAGCCAAACCCAGGGACCGCTCCACATTCAGTACTTC. Protein: CASSQTQGPLHIQYF.

The chain uses TRBV5-8 and TRBJ1-5, with D perhaps TRBD1 (5 bases). Trimming took 1 base from V and 0 from J, leaving 14 bases between them. CDR3 length equals 17 residues. Germline loops: CDR1 SGHTS, CDR2 YDEGEE. The CDR3 protein is CASSLLQGKYSNQPQHF. CDR3 bases: TGTGCCAGCAGCTTGCTGCAGGGAAAATATAGCAATCAGCCCCAGCATTTT.

The chain is built from TRBV7-2 and TRBJ1-2, with 10 bases lining up with TRBD1. Trimming removed 4 bases from V and 7 bases from J; junction bases left unmatched: 6. The CDR3 has 14 residues. Per the germline V gene, CDR1 is SGHTA and CDR2 is FQGNSA. CDR3 DNA sequence: TGTGCCAGCAGCTCCGACAGGGGGCTGGGTGGCTACACCTTC. Its protein product is CASSSDRGLGGYTF. The full variable domain, with the rest looked up from reference TRBV7-2 and TRBJ1-2, is GAGVSQSPSNKVTEKGKDVELRCDPISGHTALYWYRQSLGQGLEFLIYFQGNSAPDKSGLPSDRFSAERTGGSVSTLTIQRTQQEDSAVYLCASSSDRGLGGYTFGSGTRLTVV.

The chain is built from TRBV6-6 and TRBJ2-7; D ambiguous. The CDR3 has 16 residues. Trimming shortened V by 3 bases and J by 6 bases, and 21 bases separated the two germline ends. The germline CDR1 and CDR2 sequences are MNHNY and SVGAGI (reference sequence). The chain's CDR3 is CASSYSPGLQDSEQYF. The CDR3 nucleotides read TGTGCCAGCAGTTATTCCCCGGGCCTCCAGGATTCCGAGCAGTACTTC.

The chain recombines TRBV6-2 or TRBV6-3 with TRBJ2-7; D unclear. The CDR3 has 14 residues. Trimming pared 2 bases from V and 5 bases from J, leaving 13 bases between. Germline CDR1 MNHEY, CDR2 SVGEGT. CDR3 sequence reads: CASSYVFGVNEQYF. Written as DNA, the CDR3 is TGTGCCAGCAGTTACGTCTTTGGGGTCAACGAGCAGTACTTC.

V and J are TRBV6-5 and TRBJ1-6; no firm D call. CDR3 length: 14 amino acids. Germline assignment: CDR1 MNHEY and CDR2 SVGAGI. Trimming took 6 bases from V and 4 from J, leaving 10 bases between them. The CDR3 nucleotides are TGTGCCAGCAGACCCCCGGGTTATAATTCACCCCTCCACTTT. It encodes CASRPPGYNSPLHF.

The rearrangement joins TRBV19 to TRBJ2-5; D might be TRBD2 (5 bases). The CDR3 is made up of 17 amino acids. The ends were cut back, 5 bases at V and 5 bases at J, with 24 bases in the middle. Germline CDR1 and CDR2: LNHDA and SQIVND (reference sequence). Here the CDR3 reads CASSGLRAATARETQYF. In DNA, the CDR3 is TGTGCCAGTAGTGGGCTGAGGGCAGCCACAGCGCGGGAGACCCAGTACTTC.